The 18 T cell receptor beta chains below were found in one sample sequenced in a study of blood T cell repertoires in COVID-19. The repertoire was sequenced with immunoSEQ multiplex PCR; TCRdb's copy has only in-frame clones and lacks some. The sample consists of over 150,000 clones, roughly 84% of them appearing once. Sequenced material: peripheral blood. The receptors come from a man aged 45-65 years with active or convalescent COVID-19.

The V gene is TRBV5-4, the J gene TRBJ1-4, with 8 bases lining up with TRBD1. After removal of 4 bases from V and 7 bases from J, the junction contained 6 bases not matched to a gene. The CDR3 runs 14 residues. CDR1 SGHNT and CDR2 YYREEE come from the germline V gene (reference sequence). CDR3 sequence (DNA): TGTGCCAGCAGCCAACAGGGGGAACTTGAAAAACTGTTTTTT. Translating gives CASSQQGELEKLFF. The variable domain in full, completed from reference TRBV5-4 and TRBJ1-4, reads ETGVTQSPTHLIKTRGQQVTLRCSSQSGHNTVSWYQQALGQGPQFIFQYYREEENGRGNFPPRFSGLQFPNYSSELNVNALELDDSALYLCASSQQGELEKLFFGSGTQLSVL.

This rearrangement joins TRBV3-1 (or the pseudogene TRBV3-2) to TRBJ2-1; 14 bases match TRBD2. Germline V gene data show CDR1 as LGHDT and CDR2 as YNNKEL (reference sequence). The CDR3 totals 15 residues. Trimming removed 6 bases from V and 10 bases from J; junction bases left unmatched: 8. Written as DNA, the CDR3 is TGTGCCAGCAGACACGGACTAGCGGGGGGCAGGGAGCAGTTCTTC. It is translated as CASRHGLAGGREQFF.

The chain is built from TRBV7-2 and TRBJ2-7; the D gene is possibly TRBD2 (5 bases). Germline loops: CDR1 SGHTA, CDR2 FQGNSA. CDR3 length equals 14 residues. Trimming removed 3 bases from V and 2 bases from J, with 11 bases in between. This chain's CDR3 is CASSFLAGTYEQYF. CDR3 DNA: TGTGCCAGCAGCTTTCTAGCCGGAACCTACGAGCAGTACTTC.

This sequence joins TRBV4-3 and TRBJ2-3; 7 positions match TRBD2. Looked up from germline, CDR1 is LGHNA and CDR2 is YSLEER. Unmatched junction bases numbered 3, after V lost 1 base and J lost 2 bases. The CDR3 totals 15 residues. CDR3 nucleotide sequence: TGCGCCAGCAGCCAAGGCGGGAGCCCCACAGATACGCAGTATTTT. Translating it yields CASSQGGSPTDTQYF.

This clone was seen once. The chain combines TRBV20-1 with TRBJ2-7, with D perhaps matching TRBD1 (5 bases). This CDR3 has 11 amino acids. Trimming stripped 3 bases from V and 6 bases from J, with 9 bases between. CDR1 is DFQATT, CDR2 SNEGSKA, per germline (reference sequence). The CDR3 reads CSASVQGEQYF. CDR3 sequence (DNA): TGCAGTGCTAGCGTCCAGGGCGAGCAGTACTTC.

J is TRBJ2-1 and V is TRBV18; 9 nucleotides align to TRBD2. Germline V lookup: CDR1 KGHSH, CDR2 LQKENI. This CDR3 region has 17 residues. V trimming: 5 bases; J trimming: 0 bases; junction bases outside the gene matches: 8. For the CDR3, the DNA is TGTGCCAGCTCAGGACTAGCGACGGGGAGCTCCTACAATGAGCAGTTCTTC. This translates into CASSGLATGSSYNEQFF.

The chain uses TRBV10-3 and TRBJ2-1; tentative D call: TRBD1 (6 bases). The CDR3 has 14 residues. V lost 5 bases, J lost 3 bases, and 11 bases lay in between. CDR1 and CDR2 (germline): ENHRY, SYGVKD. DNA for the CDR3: TGTGCCATCAGTACCGGGACAAACTACAATGAGCAGTTCTTC. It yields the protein CAISTGTNYNEQFF.

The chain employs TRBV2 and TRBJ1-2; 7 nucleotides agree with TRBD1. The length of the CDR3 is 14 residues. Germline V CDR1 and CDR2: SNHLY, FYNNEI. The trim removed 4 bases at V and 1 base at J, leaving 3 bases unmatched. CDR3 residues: CASSAQGVNYGYTF. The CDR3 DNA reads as TGTGCCAGCAGTGCGCAGGGGGTTAACTATGGCTACACCTTC.

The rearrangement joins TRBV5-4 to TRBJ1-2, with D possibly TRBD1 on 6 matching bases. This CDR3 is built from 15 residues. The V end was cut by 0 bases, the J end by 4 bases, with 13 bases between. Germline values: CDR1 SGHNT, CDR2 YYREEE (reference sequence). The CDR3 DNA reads TGTGCCAGCAGCTTGGAGGCAGGGGTCCTCTATGGCTACACCTTC. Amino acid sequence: CASSLEAGVLYGYTF.

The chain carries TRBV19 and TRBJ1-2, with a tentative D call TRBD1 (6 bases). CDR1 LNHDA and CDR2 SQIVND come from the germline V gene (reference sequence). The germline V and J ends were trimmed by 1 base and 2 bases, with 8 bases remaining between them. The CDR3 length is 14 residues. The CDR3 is CASSIAGQNYGYTF. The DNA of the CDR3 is TGTGCCAGTAGTATAGCTGGACAGAACTATGGCTACACCTTC.

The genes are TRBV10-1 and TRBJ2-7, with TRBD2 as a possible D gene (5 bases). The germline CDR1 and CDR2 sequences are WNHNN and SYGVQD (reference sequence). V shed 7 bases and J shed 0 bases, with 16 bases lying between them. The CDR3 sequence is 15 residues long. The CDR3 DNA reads TGCGCCAGCACCAAGACTAACCTAAGCTCCTACGAGCAGTACTTC. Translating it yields CASTKTNLSSYEQYF.

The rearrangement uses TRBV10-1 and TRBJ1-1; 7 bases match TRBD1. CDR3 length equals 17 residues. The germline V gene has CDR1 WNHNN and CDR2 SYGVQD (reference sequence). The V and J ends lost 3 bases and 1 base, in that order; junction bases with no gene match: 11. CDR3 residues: CASSDPGQRPGNTEAFF. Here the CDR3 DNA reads TGCGCCAGCAGTGATCCGGGACAGCGACCTGGGAACACTGAAGCTTTCTTT.

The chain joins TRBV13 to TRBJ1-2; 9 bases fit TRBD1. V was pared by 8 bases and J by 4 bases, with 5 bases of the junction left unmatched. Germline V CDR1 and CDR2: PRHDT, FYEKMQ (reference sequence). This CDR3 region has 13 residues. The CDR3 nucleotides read TGTGCCAGCGGGACAGGGTGGGGCTATGGCTACACCTTC. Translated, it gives CASGTGWGYGYTF.

The CDR3 coding sequence is TGCGCCAGCAGCTTGGGGCCGACAGGGGAGGAGACCCAGTACTTC. Its translation: CASSLGPTGEETQYF. This chain links TRBV5-1 with TRBJ2-5, with TRBD1 matching over 8 bases. The CDR3 is made up of 15 amino acids. J lost 5 bases, V lost 0 bases, and 6 bases had no gene match. The germline CDR1 and CDR2 sequences are SGHRS and YFSETQ.

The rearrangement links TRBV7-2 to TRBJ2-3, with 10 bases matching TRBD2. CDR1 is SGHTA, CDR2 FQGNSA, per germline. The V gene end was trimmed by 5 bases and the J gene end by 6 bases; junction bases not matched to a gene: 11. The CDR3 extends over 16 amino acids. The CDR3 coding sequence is TGTGCCAGCAGCCCACGGACTAGCGGAGCTGGGGATACGCAGTATTTT. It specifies CASSPRTSGAGDTQYF.

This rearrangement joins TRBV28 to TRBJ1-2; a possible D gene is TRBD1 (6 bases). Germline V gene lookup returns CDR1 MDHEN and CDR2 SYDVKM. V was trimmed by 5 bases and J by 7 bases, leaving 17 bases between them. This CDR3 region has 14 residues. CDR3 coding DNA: TGTGCCAGCAGTGCCTCAGGGGTTTCCTTTGGCTACACCTTC. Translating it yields CASSASGVSFGYTF.

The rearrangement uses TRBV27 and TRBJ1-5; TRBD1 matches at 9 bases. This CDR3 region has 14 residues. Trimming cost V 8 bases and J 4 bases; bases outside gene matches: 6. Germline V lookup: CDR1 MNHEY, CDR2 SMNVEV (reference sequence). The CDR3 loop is CASEGDRENQPQHF. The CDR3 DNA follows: TGTGCCAGCGAGGGGGACAGGGAGAATCAGCCCCAGCATTTT.

This chain's CDR3 is CSARLLYEQYF. CDR3 nucleotide sequence: TGCAGTGCTAGACTTCTGTACGAGCAGTACTTC. V and J are TRBV20-1 and TRBJ2-7; D unclear. CDR3 length: 11 amino acids. Between the trimmed V and J ends, which lost 2 bases and 4 bases, there was a span of 6 bases. Germline V gene sequence: CDR1 DFQATT, CDR2 SNEGSKA (reference sequence).